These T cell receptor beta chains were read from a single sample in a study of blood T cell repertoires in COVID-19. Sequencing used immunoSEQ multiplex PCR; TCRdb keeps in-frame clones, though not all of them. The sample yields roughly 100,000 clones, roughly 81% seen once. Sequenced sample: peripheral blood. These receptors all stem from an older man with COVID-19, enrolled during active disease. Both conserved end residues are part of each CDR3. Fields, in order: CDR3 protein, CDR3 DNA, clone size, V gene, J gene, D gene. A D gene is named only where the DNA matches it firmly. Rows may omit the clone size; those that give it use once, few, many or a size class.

CDR3aa: CATRGQGVDPSYNEQFF
CDR3nt: TGTGCCACCCGGGGACAGGGAGTTGACCCCTCCTACAATGAGCAGTTCTTC
abundance: NA
v_gene: TRBV27
j_gene: TRBJ2-1
d_gene: TRBD1

CDR3aa: CASSKTAGASQIYGYTF
CDR3nt: TGTGCCAGCAGCAAAACCGCAGGGGCAAGCCAGATCTATGGCTACACCTTC
abundance: NA
v_gene: TRBV21-1
j_gene: TRBJ1-2
d_gene: NA

CDR3aa: CASSYSIGQGYEQYF
CDR3nt: TGTGCCAGCAGTTACTCGATTGGGCAGGGCTACGAGCAGTACTTC
abundance: NA
v_gene: TRBV6-5
j_gene: TRBJ2-7
d_gene: NA

CDR3aa: CASSSSGGGANVLTF
CDR3nt: TGTGCCAGCAGCTCCTCAGGGGGCGGGGCCAACGTCCTGACTTTC
abundance: few
v_gene: TRBV7-9
j_gene: TRBJ2-6
d_gene: TRBD1

CDR3aa: CASRYNRGRGGNQPQHF
CDR3nt: TGTGCCAGTAGGTATAACAGGGGGCGAGGTGGCAATCAGCCCCAGCATTTT
abundance: NA
v_gene: TRBV19
j_gene: TRBJ1-5
d_gene: TRBD1

CDR3aa: CASSLVRAAGELFF
CDR3nt: TGTGCCAGCAGCTTAGTGAGGGCCGCCGGGGAGCTGTTTTTT
abundance: NA
v_gene: TRBV7-8
j_gene: TRBJ2-2
d_gene: NA

CDR3aa: CASSFTGSTEAFF
CDR3nt: TGTGCCAGCAGCTTTACAGGGTCGACTGAAGCTTTCTTT
abundance: NA
v_gene: TRBV7-9
j_gene: TRBJ1-1
d_gene: NA

CDR3aa: CAIRGDNSPLHF
CDR3nt: TGTGCCATCAGGGGAGATAATTCACCCCTCCACTTT
abundance: NA
v_gene: TRBV10-3
j_gene: TRBJ1-6
d_gene: NA

CDR3aa: CASSGAGVQVFDTQYF
CDR3nt: TGTGCCAGCAGTGGGGCAGGCGTTCAAGTTTTTGATACGCAGTATTTT
abundance: NA
v_gene: TRBV25-1
j_gene: TRBJ2-3
d_gene: NA

CDR3aa: CASSFTTYEQYF
CDR3nt: TGTGCCAGCAGCTTTACAACCTACGAGCAGTACTTC
abundance: NA
v_gene: TRBV5-6
j_gene: TRBJ2-7
d_gene: NA

CDR3aa: CAWSGDRGETQYF
CDR3nt: TGTGCCTGGAGTGGGGACAGGGGAGAGACCCAGTACTTC
abundance: NA
v_gene: TRBV30
j_gene: TRBJ2-5
d_gene: TRBD1

CDR3aa: CASVLDRPSTDTQYF
CDR3nt: TGCGCCAGCGTCCTGGACAGACCTAGCACAGATACGCAGTATTTT
abundance: NA
v_gene: TRBV5-1
j_gene: TRBJ2-3
d_gene: NA

CDR3aa: CATSDLGGPSQETQYF
CDR3nt: TGTGCCACCAGTGATTTAGGCGGTCCTTCCCAAGAGACCCAGTACTTC
abundance: NA
v_gene: TRBV24-1
j_gene: TRBJ2-5
d_gene: NA

CDR3aa: CASSLTGHSGANVLTF
CDR3nt: TGCGCCAGCAGCTTGACAGGACACTCTGGGGCCAACGTCCTGACTTTC
abundance: NA
v_gene: TRBV5-1
j_gene: TRBJ2-6
d_gene: NA

CDR3aa: CASSLDRGGSTEAFF
CDR3nt: TGTGCCAGCAGCTTAGATCGCGGGGGGAGCACTGAAGCTTTCTTT
abundance: NA
v_gene: TRBV11-2
j_gene: TRBJ1-1
d_gene: NA

CDR3aa: CASSHGTSGRGAEQYF
CDR3nt: TGTGCCAGCAGCCATGGGACTAGCGGGAGGGGGGCCGAGCAGTACTTC
abundance: NA
v_gene: TRBV7-2
j_gene: TRBJ2-7
d_gene: TRBD2

CDR3aa: CASSWGGGRSNQPQHF
CDR3nt: TGTGCCAGCAGCTGGGGGGGAGGTAGGAGCAATCAGCCCCAGCATTTT
abundance: NA
v_gene: TRBV5-4
j_gene: TRBJ1-5
d_gene: NA

CDR3aa: CASSQSGTGTGETQYF
CDR3nt: TGCGCCAGCAGCCAATCCGGGACAGGGACAGGGGAGACCCAGTACTTC
abundance: NA
v_gene: TRBV4-1
j_gene: TRBJ2-5
d_gene: TRBD1

CDR3aa: CASSYGAGNQPQHF
CDR3nt: TGTGCCAGCAGTTACGGTGCCGGGAATCAGCCCCAGCATTTT
abundance: NA
v_gene: TRBV6-5
j_gene: TRBJ1-5
d_gene: NA

CDR3aa: CASSVARGGSYEQYF
CDR3nt: TGTGCCAGCAGCGTAGCTAGGGGTGGCTCCTACGAGCAGTACTTC
abundance: NA
v_gene: TRBV9
j_gene: TRBJ2-7
d_gene: NA

CDR3aa: CASSPRDYNSPLHF
CDR3nt: TGTGCCAGCAGCCCCCGCGACTATAATTCACCCCTCCACTTT
abundance: NA
v_gene: TRBV11-2
j_gene: TRBJ1-6
d_gene: NA